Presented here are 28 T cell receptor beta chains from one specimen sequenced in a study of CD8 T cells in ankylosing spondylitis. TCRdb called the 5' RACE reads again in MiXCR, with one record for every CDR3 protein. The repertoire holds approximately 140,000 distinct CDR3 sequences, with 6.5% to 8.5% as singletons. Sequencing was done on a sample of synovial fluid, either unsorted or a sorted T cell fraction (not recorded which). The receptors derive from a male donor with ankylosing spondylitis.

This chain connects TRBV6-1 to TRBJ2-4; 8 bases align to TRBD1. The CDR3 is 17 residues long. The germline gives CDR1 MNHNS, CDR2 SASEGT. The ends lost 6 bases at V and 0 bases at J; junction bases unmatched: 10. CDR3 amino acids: CASRSGTGYLAKNIQYF. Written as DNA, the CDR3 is TGTGCCAGCAGGTCCGGGACAGGCTACTTAGCCAAAAACATTCAGTACTTC.

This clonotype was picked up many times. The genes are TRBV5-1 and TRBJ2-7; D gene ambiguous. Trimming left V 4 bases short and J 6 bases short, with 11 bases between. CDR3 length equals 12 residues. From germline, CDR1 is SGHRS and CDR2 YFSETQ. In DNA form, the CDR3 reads TGCGCCAGCAGCCCCACCAGATTCGAGCAGTACTTC. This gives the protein CASSPTRFEQYF.

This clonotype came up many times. The CDR3, as DNA: TGTGCCAGCAGTCGGACCGGGAGTTATGGCTACACCTTC. This encodes CASSRTGSYGYTF. V is TRBV6-6 and J is TRBJ1-2; D uncertain. The V gene lost 5 bases and the J gene lost 5 bases, with 12 bases spanning the gap. Germline V gene sequence: CDR1 MNHNY, CDR2 SVGAGI (reference sequence). The CDR3 length is 13 residues.

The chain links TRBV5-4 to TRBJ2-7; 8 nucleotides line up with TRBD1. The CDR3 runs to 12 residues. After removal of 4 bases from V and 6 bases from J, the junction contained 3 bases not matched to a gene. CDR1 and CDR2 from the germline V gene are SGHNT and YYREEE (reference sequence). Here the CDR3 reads CASSVTGGEQYF. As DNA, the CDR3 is TGTGCCAGCAGCGTAACAGGGGGCGAGCAGTACTTC. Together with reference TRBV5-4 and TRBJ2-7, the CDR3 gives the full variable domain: ETGVTQSPTHLIKTRGQQVTLRCSSQSGHNTVSWYQQALGQGPQFIFQYYREEENGRGNFPPRFSGLQFPNYSSELNVNALELDDSALYLCASSVTGGEQYFGPGTRLTVT.

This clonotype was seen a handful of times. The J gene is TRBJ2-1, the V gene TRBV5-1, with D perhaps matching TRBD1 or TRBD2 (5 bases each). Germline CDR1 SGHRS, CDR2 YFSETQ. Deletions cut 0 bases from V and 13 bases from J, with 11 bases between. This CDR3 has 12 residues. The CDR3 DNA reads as TGCGCCAGCAGCTTGGAGGGGACCCTACAGTTCTTC. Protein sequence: CASSLEGTLQFF.

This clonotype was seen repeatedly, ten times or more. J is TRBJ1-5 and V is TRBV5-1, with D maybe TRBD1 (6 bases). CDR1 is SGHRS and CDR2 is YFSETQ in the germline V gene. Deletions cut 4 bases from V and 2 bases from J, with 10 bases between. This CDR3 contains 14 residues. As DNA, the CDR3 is TGCGCCAGCAGCCAGGGGATGGGCAATCAGCCCCAGCATTTT. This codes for CASSQGMGNQPQHF.

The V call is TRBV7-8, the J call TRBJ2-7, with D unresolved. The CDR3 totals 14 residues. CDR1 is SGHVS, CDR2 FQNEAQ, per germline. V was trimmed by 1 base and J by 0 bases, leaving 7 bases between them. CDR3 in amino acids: CASSLVLSSYEQYF. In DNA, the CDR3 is TGTGCCAGCAGCTTAGTTCTCAGCTCCTACGAGCAGTACTTC.

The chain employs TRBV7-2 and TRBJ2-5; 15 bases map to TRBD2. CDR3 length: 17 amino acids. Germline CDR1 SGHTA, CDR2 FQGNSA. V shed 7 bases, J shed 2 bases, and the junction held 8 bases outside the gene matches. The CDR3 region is CASTPVGLAGGQETQYF. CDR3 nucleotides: TGTGCCAGCACTCCTGTGGGACTAGCGGGGGGTCAAGAGACCCAGTACTTC.

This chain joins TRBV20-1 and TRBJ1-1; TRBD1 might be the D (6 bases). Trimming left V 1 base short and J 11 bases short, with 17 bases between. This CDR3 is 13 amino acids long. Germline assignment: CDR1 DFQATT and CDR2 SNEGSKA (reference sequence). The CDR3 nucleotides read TGCAGTGCTAGAGCCAGCCGGGGGGCGTATGCTTTCTTT. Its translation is CSARASRGAYAFF.

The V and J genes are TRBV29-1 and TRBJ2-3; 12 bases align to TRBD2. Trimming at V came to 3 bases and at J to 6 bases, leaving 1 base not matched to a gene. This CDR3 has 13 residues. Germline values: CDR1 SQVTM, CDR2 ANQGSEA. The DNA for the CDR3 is TGCAGCGTTGAGGGACTAGCGGGCGATACGCAGTATTTT. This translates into CSVEGLAGDTQYF.

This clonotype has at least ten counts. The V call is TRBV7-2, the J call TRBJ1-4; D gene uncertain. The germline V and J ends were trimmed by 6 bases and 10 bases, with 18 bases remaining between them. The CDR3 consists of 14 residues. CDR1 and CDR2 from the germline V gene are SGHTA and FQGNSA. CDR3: CASSPQSTRGKLFF. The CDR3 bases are TGTGCCAGCAGTCCACAGTCAACTCGTGGAAAACTGTTTTTT.

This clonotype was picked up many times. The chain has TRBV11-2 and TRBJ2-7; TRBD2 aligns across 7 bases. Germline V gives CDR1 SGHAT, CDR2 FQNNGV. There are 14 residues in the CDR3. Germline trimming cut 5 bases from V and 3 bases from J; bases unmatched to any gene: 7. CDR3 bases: TGTGCCAGCAGCCGGGACTACCTTAGCTACGAGCAGTACTTC. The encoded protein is CASSRDYLSYEQYF.

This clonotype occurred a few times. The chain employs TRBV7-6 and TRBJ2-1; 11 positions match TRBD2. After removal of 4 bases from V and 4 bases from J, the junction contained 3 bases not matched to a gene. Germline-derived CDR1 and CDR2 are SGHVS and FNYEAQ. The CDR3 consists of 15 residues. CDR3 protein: CASSSGTSGYNEQFF. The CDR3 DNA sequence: TGTGCCAGCAGCTCCGGGACTAGCGGATACAATGAGCAGTTCTTC. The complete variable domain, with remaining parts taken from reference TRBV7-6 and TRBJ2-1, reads GAGVSQSPRYKVTKRGQDVALRCDPISGHVSLYWYRQALGQGPEFLTYFNYEAQQDKSGLPNDRFSAERPEGSISTLTIQRTEQRDSAMYRCASSSGTSGYNEQFFGPGTRLTVL.

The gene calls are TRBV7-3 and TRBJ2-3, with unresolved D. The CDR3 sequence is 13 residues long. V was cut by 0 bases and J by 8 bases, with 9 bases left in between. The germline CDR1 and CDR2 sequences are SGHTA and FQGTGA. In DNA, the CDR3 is TGTGCCAGCAGCTTAACGGACCAGTCTACGCAGTATTTT. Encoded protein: CASSLTDQSTQYF.

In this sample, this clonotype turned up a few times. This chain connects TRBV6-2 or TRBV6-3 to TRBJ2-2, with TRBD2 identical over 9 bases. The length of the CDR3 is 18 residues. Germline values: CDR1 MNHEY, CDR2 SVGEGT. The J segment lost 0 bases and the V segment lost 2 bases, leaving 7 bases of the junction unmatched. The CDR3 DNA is TGTGCCAGCAGTTACATGGCGGGAGGGACCACGAACACCGGGGAGCTGTTTTTT. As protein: CASSYMAGGTTNTGELFF.

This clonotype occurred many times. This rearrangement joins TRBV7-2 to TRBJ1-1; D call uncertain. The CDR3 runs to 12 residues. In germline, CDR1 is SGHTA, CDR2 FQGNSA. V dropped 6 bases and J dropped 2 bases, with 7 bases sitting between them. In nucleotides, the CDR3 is TGTGCCAGCAGAGGCAGAAACACTGAAGCTTTCTTT. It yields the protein CASRGRNTEAFF.

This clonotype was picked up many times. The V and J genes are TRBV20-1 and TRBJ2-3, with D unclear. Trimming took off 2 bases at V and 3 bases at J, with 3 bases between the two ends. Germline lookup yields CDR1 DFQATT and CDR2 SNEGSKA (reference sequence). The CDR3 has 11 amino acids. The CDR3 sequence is CSARQTDTQYF. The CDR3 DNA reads TGCAGTGCTAGACAGACAGATACGCAGTATTTT.

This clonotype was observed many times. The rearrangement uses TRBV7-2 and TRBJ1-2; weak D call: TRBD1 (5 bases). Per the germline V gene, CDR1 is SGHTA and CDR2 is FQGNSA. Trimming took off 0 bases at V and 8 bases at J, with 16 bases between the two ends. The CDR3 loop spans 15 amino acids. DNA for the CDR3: TGTGCCAGCAGCTTAGCGTGGTCAGGGTTTAGGGGCTACACCTTC. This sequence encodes CASSLAWSGFRGYTF. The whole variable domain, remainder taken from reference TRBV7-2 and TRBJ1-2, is GAGVSQSPSNKVTEKGKDVELRCDPISGHTALYWYRQSLGQGLEFLIYFQGNSAPDKSGLPSDRFSAERTGGSVSTLTIQRTQQEDSAVYLCASSLAWSGFRGYTFGSGTRLTVV.

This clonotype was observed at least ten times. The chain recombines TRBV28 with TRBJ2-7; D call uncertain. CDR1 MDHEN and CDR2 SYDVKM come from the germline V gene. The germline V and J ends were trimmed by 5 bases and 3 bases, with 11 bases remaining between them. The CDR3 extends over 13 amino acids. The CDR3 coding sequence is TGTGCCAGCAGTCCCCCCTCCGGCTACGAGCAGTACTTC. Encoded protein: CASSPPSGYEQYF.

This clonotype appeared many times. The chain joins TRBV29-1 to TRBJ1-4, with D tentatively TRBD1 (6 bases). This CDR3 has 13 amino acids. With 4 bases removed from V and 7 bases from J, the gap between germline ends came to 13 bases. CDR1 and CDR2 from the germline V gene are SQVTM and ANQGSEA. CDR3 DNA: TGCAGCGTTGGTGGGGGCGGCGGTGAAAAACTGTTTTTT. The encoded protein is CSVGGGGGEKLFF.

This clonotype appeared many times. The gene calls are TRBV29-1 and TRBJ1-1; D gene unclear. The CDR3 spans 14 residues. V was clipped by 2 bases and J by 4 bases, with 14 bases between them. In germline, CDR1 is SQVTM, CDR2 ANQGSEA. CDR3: CSVEKGPEVTEAFF. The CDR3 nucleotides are TGCAGCGTTGAAAAAGGCCCCGAGGTCACTGAAGCTTTCTTT.

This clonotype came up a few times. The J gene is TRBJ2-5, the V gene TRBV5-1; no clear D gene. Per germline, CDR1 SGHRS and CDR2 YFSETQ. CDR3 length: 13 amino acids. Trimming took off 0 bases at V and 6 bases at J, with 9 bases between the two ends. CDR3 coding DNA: TGCGCCAGCAGCTTGGCCGGCACAAAGACCCAGTACTTC. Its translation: CASSLAGTKTQYF. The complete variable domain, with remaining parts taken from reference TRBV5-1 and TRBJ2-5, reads KAGVTQTPRYLIKTRGQQVTLSCSPISGHRSVSWYQQTPGQGLQFLFEYFSETQRNKGNFPGRFSGRQFSNSRSEMNVSTLELGDSALYLCASSLAGTKTQYFGPGTRLLVL.

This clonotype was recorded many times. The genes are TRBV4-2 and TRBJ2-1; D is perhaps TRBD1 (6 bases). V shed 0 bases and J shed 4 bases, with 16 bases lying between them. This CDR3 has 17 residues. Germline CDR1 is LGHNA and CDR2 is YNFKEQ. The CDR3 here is CASSQDLRQDTYNEQFF. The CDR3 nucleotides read TGTGCCAGCAGCCAAGATTTGAGACAGGACACGTACAATGAGCAGTTCTTC.

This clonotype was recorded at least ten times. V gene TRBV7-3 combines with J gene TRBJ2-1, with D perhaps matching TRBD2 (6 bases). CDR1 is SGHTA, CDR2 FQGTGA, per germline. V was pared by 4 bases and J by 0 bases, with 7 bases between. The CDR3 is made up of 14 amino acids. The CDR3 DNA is TGTGCCAGCAGCTCGACTAGCTCCTACAATGAGCAGTTCTTC. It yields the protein CASSSTSSYNEQFF. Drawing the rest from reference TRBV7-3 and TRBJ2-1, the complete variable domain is GAGVSQTPSNKVTEKGKYVELRCDPISGHTALYWYRQSLGQGPEFLIYFQGTGAADDSGLPNDRFFAVRPEGSVSTLKIQRTERGDSAVYLCASSSTSSYNEQFFGPGTRLTVL.

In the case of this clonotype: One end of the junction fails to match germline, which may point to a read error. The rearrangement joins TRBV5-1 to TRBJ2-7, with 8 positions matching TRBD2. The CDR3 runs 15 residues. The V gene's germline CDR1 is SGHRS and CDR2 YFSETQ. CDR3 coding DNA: TGCGCCAGCAGCTTTCGACTAGCGTCTTCCTACGAGCGGTACTTC. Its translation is CASSFRLASSYERYF.

The CDR3 loop reads CASSPRAFNYGYTF. The CDR3 DNA is TGTGCCAGCAGCCCTAGGGCCTTCAACTATGGCTACACCTTC. This rearrangement joins TRBV9 to TRBJ1-2; D is undetermined. In germline, CDR1 is SGDLS, CDR2 YYNGEE. V lost 4 bases, J lost 2 bases, and 12 bases lay in between. CDR3 size: 14 residues. Supplemented by reference TRBV9 and TRBJ1-2, the full variable domain reads DSGVTQTPKHLITATGQRVTLRCSPRSGDLSVYWYQQSLDQGLQFLIQYYNGEERAKGNILERFSAQQFPDLHSELNLSSLELGDSALYFCASSPRAFNYGYTFGSGTRLTVV.

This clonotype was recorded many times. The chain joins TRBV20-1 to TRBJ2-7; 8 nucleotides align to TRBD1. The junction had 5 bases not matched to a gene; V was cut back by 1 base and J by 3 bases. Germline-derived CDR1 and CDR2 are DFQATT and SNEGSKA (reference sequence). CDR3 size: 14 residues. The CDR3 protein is CSARANRGNYEQYF. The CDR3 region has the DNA TGCAGTGCTAGAGCAAACAGGGGGAACTACGAGCAGTACTTC.

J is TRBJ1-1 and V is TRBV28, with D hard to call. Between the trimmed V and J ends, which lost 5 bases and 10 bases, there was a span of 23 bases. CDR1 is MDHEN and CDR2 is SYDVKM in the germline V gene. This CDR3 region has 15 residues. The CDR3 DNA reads TGTGCCAGCAGTCTCAACCCCGGCCTCCCCTCTCCAGCTTTCTTT. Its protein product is CASSLNPGLPSPAFF.